The next 11 T cell receptor beta chains were all read from a single sample in a study of blood T cell repertoires in COVID-19. Method: immunoSEQ multiplex PCR; TCRdb's copy keeps in-frame clones and lacks some. The sample carries approximately 300,000 clones, about 86% recorded once. Specimen: peripheral blood. The receptor set was obtained from a woman aged 45-60 years with acute or convalescent COVID-19.

The DNA of the CDR3 is TGTGCCAGCAGCCCTGAGCGGAACTCCTACGAGCAGTACTTC. Its protein product is CASSPERNSYEQYF. V is TRBV4-2 and J is TRBJ2-7, with D maybe TRBD2 (5 bases). The CDR3 covers 14 residues. V lost 4 bases and J lost 0, with 10 bases in between. From germline, CDR1 is LGHNA and CDR2 YNFKEQ.

The chain carries TRBV28 and TRBJ1-4; TRBD1 might be the D (5 bases). Germline-derived CDR1 and CDR2 are MDHEN and SYDVKM. With 4 bases removed from V and 0 bases from J, the gap between germline ends came to 6 bases. The CDR3 runs to 14 residues. The CDR3 sequence: CASSSRATNEKLFF. In DNA form, the CDR3 reads TGTGCCAGCAGTTCCAGGGCAACTAATGAAAAACTGTTTTTT.

The rearrangement joins TRBV10-3 to TRBJ2-6; 9 nucleotides match TRBD1. With V trimmed by 8 bases and J by 2 bases, 7 bases remained unmatched. CDR1 and CDR2 from the germline V gene are ENHRY and SYGVKD. The CDR3 is 16 amino acids. CDR3: CAILRQGGAGANVLTF. The CDR3 DNA sequence: TGTGCCATCCTTAGACAGGGGGGAGCTGGGGCCAACGTCCTGACTTTC.

This clone was observed a single time. The chain combines TRBV7-2 with TRBJ2-3; a weak D match, TRBD2 (6 bases). V lost 6 bases, J lost 2 bases, and 15 bases lay in between. Germline V gene data show CDR1 as SGHTA and CDR2 as FQGNSA. The CDR3 is 15 amino acids. The CDR3, as DNA: TGTGCCAGCAGATTCCGGGACTTTGACACAGATACGCAGTATTTT. It encodes CASRFRDFDTDTQYF.

The genes are TRBV7-2 and TRBJ1-4; maybe TRBD1 (6 bases). Germline lookup yields CDR1 SGHTA and CDR2 FQGNSA. The V end lost 5 bases, the J end lost 0 bases, and 7 bases lay between the germline ends. This CDR3 spans 14 amino acids. This CDR3 is CASSQGTTNEKLFF. The CDR3, as DNA: TGTGCCAGCAGCCAGGGGACAACTAATGAAAAACTGTTTTTT.

V is TRBV3-1 (or the pseudogene TRBV3-2) and J is TRBJ1-1, with D perhaps matching TRBD1 (5 bases). The CDR3 has 15 amino acids. The germline CDR1 and CDR2 sequences are LGHDT and YNNKEL (reference sequence). Trimming left V 3 bases short and J 2 bases short, with 13 bases between. CDR3 bases: TGTGCCAGCAGCCAGTCCAGGGTCCGAAACACTGAAGCTTTCTTT. Residues: CASSQSRVRNTEAFF.

The CDR3: CASSSDRDGDFYGYTF. The CDR3 DNA follows: TGTGCCAGCAGCTCAGACAGGGATGGGGACTTCTATGGCTACACCTTC. This chain uses TRBV5-6 with TRBJ1-2, with 7 bases identical to TRBD1. CDR3 length: 16 residues. The trim removed 3 bases at V and 4 bases at J, leaving 12 bases unmatched. Germline CDR1 is SGHDT and CDR2 is YYEEEE.

This sequence joins TRBV4-1 and TRBJ2-5; 13 bases are a match to TRBD2. This CDR3 spans 20 amino acids. Germline CDR1 is MGHRA and CDR2 is YSYEKL. V dropped 0 bases and J dropped 2; count of bases not matched to a gene: 12. The CDR3 region has the DNA TGCGCCAGCAGCCAAGACCTGACTAGCGGGAGGTTCTCGAGACAAGAGACCCAGTACTTC. Translating gives CASSQDLTSGRFSRQETQYF.

Only a few counts were recorded for this clone. This chain connects TRBV6-8 to TRBJ1-3, with 9 bases identical to TRBD1. The CDR3 runs to 16 residues. The V segment lost 6 bases and the J segment 4 bases; nucleotides outside the gene matches: 10. Germline V gene lookup returns CDR1 MNHGY and CDR2 SAAAGT. The CDR3 bases are TGTGCCAGCAGCCACCAACAGGGGGCCAGAGGAAACACCATATATTTT. It is translated as CASSHQQGARGNTIYF.

CDR3 protein: CASSYLRSGIGELFF. As DNA, the CDR3 is TGTGCCAGCAGTTACCTTAGATCGGGGATCGGGGAGCTGTTTTTT. V is TRBV6-5 and J is TRBJ2-2, with D possibly being TRBD2 (5 bases). CDR3 length equals 15 residues. Germline loops: CDR1 MNHEY, CDR2 SVGAGI. V gave up 2 bases and J gave up 7 bases, with 14 bases separating them.

The genes are TRBV5-8 and TRBJ1-5; D unresolved. The germline V gene has CDR1 SGHTS and CDR2 YDEGEE. This CDR3 region has 15 residues. Trimming stripped 0 bases from V and 0 bases from J, with 7 bases between. The CDR3 loop is CASSLDGYSNQPQHF. CDR3 DNA: TGTGCCAGCAGCTTGGACGGTTATAGCAATCAGCCCCAGCATTTT.